Below are 20 T cell receptor beta chains sequenced from a single sample in a study of T cells in Graves' hyperthyroidism and ophthalmopathy. The TCR beta CDR3 regions underwent amplification using RNA transcripts as the source. A set of HTBI primers served as the primers for a first-round RT-PCR of the TCR CDR3. TCRdb ran MiXCR on the multiplex PCR reads and lists one entry per CDR3 protein. The sample consists of 500,000 to 600,000 distinct CDR3 sequences, 20% of them appearing once. The sequencing input was blood. Receptor source: a man in his forties with Graves' ophthalmopathy.

The chain joins TRBV12-3 or TRBV12-4 to TRBJ1-4; tentatively, D is TRBD1 (6 bases). V was shortened by 2 bases and J by 3 bases, with 13 bases between the two germline ends. The CDR3 is made up of 16 amino acids. CDR3 region: CASSLRMGAANEKLFF. CDR3 bases: TGTGCCAGCAGTTTAAGGATGGGGGCAGCTAATGAAAAACTGTTTTTT.

This chain connects TRBV27 to TRBJ1-1; 7 bases align to TRBD1. The germline gives CDR1 MNHEY, CDR2 SMNVEV (reference sequence). The CDR3 has 14 residues. V shed 6 bases and J 5 bases; nucleotides not matched to a gene: 9. CDR3 in amino acids: CASSLYRGRTEAFF. CDR3 bases: TGTGCCAGCAGCCTATACAGGGGCAGGACTGAAGCTTTCTTT.

This clonotype was counted at least ten times. The J gene is TRBJ1-1, the V gene TRBV2; D may be TRBD1 (5 bases). The V end lost 6 bases, the J end lost 0 bases, and 8 bases lay between the germline ends. The germline V gene encodes CDR1 SNHLY and CDR2 FYNNEI. This CDR3 comprises 13 residues. The CDR3 DNA sequence: TGTGCCAGCAGGGGACCGGTGAACACTGAAGCTTTCTTT. Translating gives CASRGPVNTEAFF.

This clonotype was counted ten times or more. V and J are TRBV30 and TRBJ2-3, with D perhaps being TRBD1 or TRBD2 (5 bases each). Germline loops: CDR1 GTSNPN, CDR2 SVGIG (reference sequence). The CDR3 sequence is 12 residues long. The V end was cut by 4 bases, the J end by 6 bases, with 11 bases between. This CDR3 is CAWTAGTDTQYF. The CDR3 nucleotides read TGTGCCTGGACGGCAGGGACCGATACGCAGTATTTT.

Concerning this clonotype itself: A clone one base away is much larger, so this may be a read error. The genes are TRBV6-9 and TRBJ2-3; weak D call: TRBD1 (6 bases). Germline lookup yields CDR1 MNHGY and CDR2 SVAAGI. V lost 4 bases and J lost 1, with 15 bases in between. This CDR3 is built from 16 residues. CDR3 in amino acids: CASSSYDRSGTDTQYF. The DNA for the CDR3 is TGTGCCAGCAGTTCGTACGACAGGTCAGGCACAGATACGCAGTATTTT.

This clonotype came up a few times. The chain couples TRBV5-1 to TRBJ2-7; the D is unclear. This CDR3 contains 14 residues. Germline lookup yields CDR1 SGHRS and CDR2 YFSETQ. The V end was cut by 0 bases, the J end by 2 bases, with 9 bases between. CDR3 residues: CASSLGADPYEQYF. The CDR3 nucleotides are TGCGCCAGCAGCTTGGGGGCCGACCCCTACGAGCAGTACTTC. The whole variable domain, filled in from reference TRBV5-1 and TRBJ2-7, reads KAGVTQTPRYLIKTRGQQVTLSCSPISGHRSVSWYQQTPGQGLQFLFEYFSETQRNKGNFPGRFSGRQFSNSRSEMNVSTLELGDSALYLCASSLGADPYEQYFGPGTRLTVT.

A few counts support this clonotype. The gene calls are TRBV15 and TRBJ1-1; a weak D match, TRBD1 (6 bases). V gave up 0 bases and J gave up 4 bases, with 9 bases separating them. This CDR3 is 14 amino acids long. CDR1 is LNHNV, CDR2 YYDKDF, per germline (reference sequence). The CDR3 DNA follows: TGTGCCACCAGCAGAGATCGGGGGGCCACTGAAGCTTTCTTT. Residues: CATSRDRGATEAFF.

This clonotype occurred a few times. The chain uses TRBV27 and TRBJ1-4, with D perhaps TRBD1 (6 bases). Per germline, CDR1 MNHEY and CDR2 SMNVEV (reference sequence). Trimming cost V 5 bases and J 10 bases, with 17 bases left between them. There are 14 residues in the CDR3. The CDR3 DNA follows: TGTGCCAGCAGTCTACAGGCCGGGGGGCGAAAACTGTTTTTT. Its protein is CASSLQAGGRKLFF.

This clonotype has a count of ten or more. The chain uses TRBV30 and TRBJ1-1; TRBD1 is a possible D gene (6 bases). The CDR3 is 12 amino acids. V shed 2 bases and J shed 7 bases, with 11 bases lying between them. Germline V gives CDR1 GTSNPN, CDR2 SVGIG (reference sequence). The CDR3 loop reads CAWSSGDIEAFF. For the CDR3, the DNA is TGTGCCTGGAGTTCGGGGGACATTGAAGCTTTCTTT.

The gene calls are TRBV12-3 or TRBV12-4 and TRBJ2-7; TRBD1 aligns across 8 bases. After removal of 6 bases from V and 3 bases from J, the junction contained 13 bases not matched to a gene. CDR3 length: 16 residues. This chain's CDR3 is CASSSPGQGAFYEQYF. CDR3 DNA sequence: TGTGCCAGCAGCTCCCCGGGCCAGGGGGCTTTCTACGAGCAGTACTTC.

This clonotype was counted only a few times. This chain uses TRBV11-2 with TRBJ2-7; 12 nucleotides agree with TRBD2. The junction had 2 bases not matched to a gene; V was cut back by 6 bases and J by 2 bases. The germline gives CDR1 SGHAT, CDR2 FQNNGV. The CDR3 has 14 residues. The CDR3 spells CASSGLAGTYEQYF. DNA for the CDR3: TGTGCCAGCAGTGGACTAGCGGGAACCTACGAGCAGTACTTC.

There are a few counts of this clonotype. V and J are TRBV6-1 and TRBJ2-3, with a possible D match to TRBD1 (5 bases). Deletions cut 5 bases from V and 0 bases from J, with 9 bases between. This CDR3 has 14 residues. In germline, CDR1 is MNHNS, CDR2 SASEGT. The CDR3 protein is CASSLQDSTDTQYF. The CDR3 nucleotides are TGTGCCAGCAGTTTACAGGATAGCACAGATACGCAGTATTTT.

This clonotype was counted between two and nine times. V gene TRBV7-9 combines with J gene TRBJ2-1; 9 bases fit TRBD2. This CDR3 is 20 amino acids long. Trimming removed 4 bases from V and 1 base from J; junction bases left unmatched: 17. Germline V lookup: CDR1 SEHNR, CDR2 FQNEAQ (reference sequence). The CDR3 sequence: CASSYGGGPAGGRSYNEQFF. CDR3 bases: TGTGCCAGCAGCTATGGAGGGGGGCCAGCGGGAGGCCGATCCTACAATGAGCAGTTCTTC. The whole variable domain, filled in from reference TRBV7-9 and TRBJ2-1, reads DTGVSQNPRHKITKRGQNVTFRCDPISEHNRLYWYRQTLGQGPEFLTYFQNEAQLEKSRLLSDRFSAERPKGSFSTLEIQRTEQGDSAMYLCASSYGGGPAGGRSYNEQFFGPGTRLTVL.

Comments on this clonotype: A read error may be the cause here, since a much bigger clone is one base away. V and J are TRBV28 and TRBJ2-1, with D possibly being TRBD2 (5 bases). The germline CDR1 and CDR2 sequences are MDHEN and SYDVKM. The CDR3 contains 15 residues. CDR3 sequence reads: CASSLRVAPYNKQFF. The CDR3 region has the DNA TGTGCCAGCAGTTTAAGGGTAGCGCCCTACAATAAGCAGTTCTTC.

The V and J genes are TRBV20-1 and TRBJ2-3, with no clear D. The CDR3 extends over 13 amino acids. Trimming stripped 6 bases from V and 0 bases from J, with 10 bases between. The germline CDR1 and CDR2 sequences are DFQATT and SNEGSKA (reference sequence). CDR3 in amino acids: CSANTYSTDTQYF. Here the CDR3 DNA reads TGCAGTGCCAACACTTACAGCACAGATACGCAGTATTTT.

This clonotype has at least ten counts. Written as DNA, the CDR3 is TGCAGTGCTACGACCGGTCAGCCCCAGCATTTT. Protein sequence: CSATTGQPQHF. J is TRBJ1-5 and V is TRBV20-1; D ambiguous. The ends were cut back, 4 bases at V and 6 bases at J, with 7 bases in the middle. From germline, CDR1 is DFQATT and CDR2 SNEGSKA (reference sequence). CDR3 length equals 11 residues.

This clonotype was counted ten times or more. The gene calls are TRBV18 and TRBJ1-2; D is ambiguous. Germline-derived CDR1 and CDR2 are KGHSH and LQKENI. Deletions cut 6 bases from V and 0 bases from J, with 8 bases between. There are 13 residues in the CDR3. CDR3 sequence (DNA): TGTGCCAGCTCCCGGGTGCCTAACTATGGCTACACCTTC. As protein: CASSRVPNYGYTF.

The sample holds many counts of this clonotype. The gene calls are TRBV9 and TRBJ2-7; 8 nucleotides agree with TRBD2. Trimming removed 0 bases from V and 6 bases from J; junction bases left unmatched: 5. Germline V gene lookup returns CDR1 SGDLS and CDR2 YYNGEE. The CDR3 spans 14 residues. The chain's CDR3 is CASSVAGLASEQYF. As DNA, the CDR3 is TGTGCCAGCAGCGTAGCCGGACTAGCTTCCGAGCAGTACTTC. The variable domain in full, completed from reference TRBV9 and TRBJ2-7, reads DSGVTQTPKHLITATGQRVTLRCSPRSGDLSVYWYQQSLDQGLQFLIQYYNGEERAKGNILERFSAQQFPDLHSELNLSSLELGDSALYFCASSVAGLASEQYFGPGTRLTVT.

This chain links TRBV4-2 with TRBJ2-7; D remains unclear. V lost 1 base, J lost 6 bases, and 7 bases lay in between. CDR3 length: 12 amino acids. Germline CDR1 is LGHNA and CDR2 is YNFKEQ. Here the CDR3 reads CASSQVTGEQYF. DNA for the CDR3: TGTGCCAGCAGCCAAGTTACGGGCGAGCAGTACTTC.

This rearrangement joins TRBV7-9 to TRBJ2-7; no clear D. V was trimmed by 2 bases and J by 2 bases, leaving 7 bases between them. Germline V gene data show CDR1 as SEHNR and CDR2 as FQNEAQ (reference sequence). The CDR3 is 13 amino acids. The CDR3 spells CASSLSGTYEQYF. As DNA, the CDR3 is TGTGCCAGCAGCTTATCAGGAACCTACGAGCAGTACTTC.